This TCR beta chain was recorded in a study of identical twins. TCRdb processed the 5' RACE reads anew with MiXCR; each CDR3 protein has one entry. The data hold 420,000 or so distinct CDR3 sequences, with less than 20% observed a single time. V was clipped by 5 bases and J by 0 bases, with 11 bases between them. There are 16 residues in the CDR3. CDR1 and CDR2 (germline): MGHDK, SYGVNS. Study-wide results and limits: Zero-insertion analyses might be partly confounded by invariant T cells like MAIT and iNKT.

This clonotype was detected many times. The antigen is not known. The sequence was collected from a man aged 50 to 60 in good health. The sequenced sample consisted of naive T cells sorted from blood. V gene TRBV25-1 combines with J gene TRBJ2-6; D may be TRBD1 or TRBD2 (6 bases each). The CDR3 sequence: CASSKGEASGANVLTF. For the CDR3, the DNA is TGTGCCAGCAGTAAGGGGGAGGCCTCTGGGGCCAACGTCCTGACTTTC.